The next 4 T cell receptor beta chains were all read from a single sample in a study of cytomegalovirus exposure and HLA in healthy donors (dated by TCRdb to the late 2010s). Library preparation used the immunoSEQ multiplex PCR assay. For the multiplex PCR, a mixture combining 60 forward primers for TCR Vbeta segments and 13 reverse primers for TCR Jbeta segments was used. The immuneACCESS repertoire file appears here via TCRdb, limited to in-frame rearrangements. These files lack a portion of the clones; in checked studies, under half of the deficit traces to unresolved V genes, and the cause of the others is not known. In all, the sample holds 70,000 to 100,000 clones, and 69% of those were seen once. The ten top clones hold about 2.9% of the sample. Sequencing was done on a sample of PBMCs. These receptors all come from a man between 45 and 60 years old in good health and CMV-seronegative.

The chain combines TRBV5-1 with TRBJ1-2; 8 nucleotides match TRBD1. V shed 0 bases and J 1 base; nucleotides not matched to a gene: 5. The CDR3 contains 16 residues. Germline CDR1 is SGHRS and CDR2 is YFSETQ. The CDR3 region is CASSLGTGTFNYGYTF. Here the CDR3 DNA reads TGCGCCAGCAGCTTGGGGACAGGGACATTTAACTATGGCTACACCTTC.

The chain couples TRBV7-9 to TRBJ2-7, with D possibly TRBD2 on 7 matching bases. Trimming cost V 5 bases and J 2 bases, with 28 bases left between them. The CDR3 has 19 amino acids. Germline lookup yields CDR1 SEHNR and CDR2 FQNEAQ (reference sequence). CDR3 in amino acids: CASSPLPGGGAGSPYEQYV. In nucleotides, the CDR3 is TGTGCCAGCAGCCCCCTGCCTGGTGGGGGGGCAGGGAGCCCCTACGAGCAGTACGTC.

This rearrangement joins TRBV18 to TRBJ2-2; 12 nucleotides line up with TRBD1. V gave up 3 bases and J gave up 4 bases; unmatched junction bases: 6. The CDR3 extends over 17 amino acids. CDR1 and CDR2 from the germline V gene are KGHSH and LQKENI. CDR3 in amino acids: CASSPGTGGAGTGELFF. The DNA for the CDR3 is TGTGCCAGCTCACCCGGGACAGGGGGCGCCGGCACCGGGGAGCTGTTTTTT.

This clone was recorded only once. This chain uses TRBV7-2 with TRBJ2-4; TRBD2 matches at 9 bases. Germline V CDR1 and CDR2: SGHTA, FQGNSA. This CDR3 contains 15 residues. Trimming cost V 3 bases and J 4 bases; bases outside gene matches: 4. The CDR3 reads CASSFPLAGKNIQYF. In DNA, the CDR3 is TGTGCCAGCAGCTTTCCCCTAGCGGGGAAAAACATTCAGTACTTC. The full variable domain, with the rest looked up from reference TRBV7-2 and TRBJ2-4, is GAGVSQSPSNKVTEKGKDVELRCDPISGHTALYWYRQSLGQGLEFLIYFQGNSAPDKSGLPSDRFSAERTGGSVSTLTIQRTQQEDSAVYLCASSFPLAGKNIQYFGAGTRLSVL.